The subject of this entry is one T cell receptor (beta chain). Its specificity is not known. This sample was taken from a study of tumor-infiltrating lymphocytes in primary liver carcinoma. For the study at large: Each of the samples returned roughly 3.5 to 7.13 million productive TCRbeta reads (a yield similar across tissue types).

cDNA specific to TCR beta was made from about 550 ng of total RNA, with a constant-region primer employed for priming. Sequencing libraries for TCR beta derived from three nested multiplex PCR rounds that used slightly modified ARM-PCR. The first two PCR rounds, nine to ten cycles each, used TRBV1-TRBV30 forward primers and a C-beta reverse primer. TCRdb reprocessed the multiplex PCR reads with MiXCR, giving one entry per CDR3 protein. The table lists 85,000 to 100,000 distinct CDR3 sequences, roughly 70% of them singletons. Each 20-30 mg portion of unsorted bulk tissue served as the source for co-extraction of RNA and DNA. Chronic HBV infection, which was untreated, was present in the patients. Findings of the study overall: Whereas tumor region pairs overlapped more, tumor-adjacent and tumor-blood pairs overlapped less. The top-250-clone fraction was significantly higher in tumors than in blood (p = 0.039).

CDR3 size: 14 residues. Germline CDR1 is MNHNS and CDR2 is SASEGT. This sequence joins TRBV6-1 and TRBJ2-7; 10 nucleotides line up with TRBD2. The end of the DNA fits TRBJ2-3 better, so the J call may be wrong. The TCR originated in a middle-aged man with primary liver carcinoma and hepatitis B virus infection. Sequenced input: tumor-adjacent normal liver tissue. The CDR3 is CASSPGLAAHEQYF. In nucleotides, the CDR3 is TGTGCCAGCAGTCCTGGACTAGCGGCCCACGAGCAGTATTTT.